Shown below are 13 T cell receptor beta chains from a single sample sequenced in a study of human T cells and chemical hapten exposure (dated by TCRdb to the early 2020s). The library was generated by RACE. The sequencer listed for this sample is NextSeq 500. Through fastp at Q25 and MiXCR, TCRdb rebuilt clones from the public reads, retaining in-frame beta chains. One record per CDR3 amino acid sequence lists the most common genes and DNA. This sample has nearly 110,000 distinct CDR3 sequences in its table, and roughly an eighth of those were observed once. 1.6% of the sample belongs to the ten largest clones. The intended sense of this specimen's time point label: pre-sensitization, week 0. The sample's treatment or condition, from its label and the paper: therapeutic diphenylcyclopropenone sensitization with weekly scalp DPC. This material consisted of whole blood, taken in connection with sensitization to the hapten diphenylcyclopropenone (DPC). All receptors derive from a woman between 50 and 59 years old with alopecia areata. Some clones in this sample may be carry-over from other donors' samples.

This clonotype was picked up one time. The V and J genes are TRBV7-9 and TRBJ1-1; D ambiguous. V lost 4 bases, J lost 4 bases, and 13 bases lay in between. Germline V gives CDR1 SEHNR, CDR2 FQNEAQ (reference sequence). The length of the CDR3 is 14 residues. The CDR3 loop is CASSSLTDTTEAFF. DNA for the CDR3: TGTGCCAGCAGCTCCCTCACAGATACCACTGAAGCTTTCTTT.

The V and J genes are TRBV5-4 and TRBJ2-7; no firm D call. Germline CDR1 SGHNT, CDR2 YYREEE (reference sequence). The CDR3 runs to 14 residues. Trimming removed 4 bases at V and 2 bases at J, with 13 bases between. The CDR3 region is CASSDLTEPYEQYF. The CDR3 nucleotides read TGTGCCAGCAGCGATCTGACTGAACCCTACGAGCAGTACTTC. Based on the CDR3 plus reference TRBV5-4 and TRBJ2-7, the full variable domain is ETGVTQSPTHLIKTRGQQVTLRCSSQSGHNTVSWYQQALGQGPQFIFQYYREEENGRGNFPPRFSGLQFPNYSSELNVNALELDDSALYLCASSDLTEPYEQYFGPGTRLTVT.

V usage is TRBV25-1 and J usage is TRBJ2-5, with 8 bases fitting TRBD1. With V trimmed by 9 bases and J by 1 base, 7 bases remained unmatched. Germline CDR1 is MGHDK and CDR2 is SYGVNS. The CDR3 length is 14 residues. CDR3 region: CASTRQGTQETQYF. CDR3 DNA sequence: TGTGCCAGTACAAGACAGGGGACCCAAGAGACCCAGTACTTC.

This clonotype was counted at least ten times. J is TRBJ1-3 and V is TRBV12-3 or TRBV12-4; 7 nucleotides agree with TRBD1. J was trimmed by 4 bases and V by 4 bases; bases with no gene match: 4. The length of the CDR3 is 14 residues. The CDR3 loop reads CASSSRGFGNTIYF. CDR3 nucleotides: TGTGCCAGCAGTTCCAGGGGGTTCGGAAACACCATATATTTT.

This chain connects TRBV7-2 to TRBJ2-7; a possible D gene is TRBD2 (5 bases). CDR1 is SGHTA and CDR2 is FQGNSA in the germline V gene. Trimming left V 0 bases short and J 3 bases short, with 12 bases between. The CDR3 is 15 residues long. The CDR3 is CASSLATGVSYEQYF. CDR3 DNA: TGTGCCAGCAGCTTAGCGACCGGGGTCAGCTACGAGCAGTACTTC.

This clonotype occurred a few times. In DNA, the CDR3 is TGCAGCGTTGTTCGGGGGCAGGGCGTCTACGAGCAGTACTTC. It yields the protein CSVVRGQGVYEQYF. V gene TRBV29-1 combines with J gene TRBJ2-7; either TRBD1 or TRBD2 may fit D (6 bases each). V gave up 4 bases and J gave up 3 bases, with 16 bases separating them. Germline V CDR1 and CDR2: SQVTM, ANQGSEA. CDR3 length: 14 amino acids.

This chain connects TRBV2 to TRBJ2-3, with a weak D call TRBD2 (6 bases). This CDR3 region has 14 residues. Germline CDR1 SNHLY, CDR2 FYNNEI. V was clipped by 7 bases and J by 0 bases, with 11 bases between them. The CDR3 sequence: CASKAGTSTDTQYF. The CDR3 nucleotides are TGTGCCAGCAAGGCCGGGACTAGCACAGATACGCAGTATTTT.

This clonotype was found many times. The chain carries TRBV28 and TRBJ1-2, with a tentative D call TRBD1 (5 bases). Germline CDR1 reads MDHEN; CDR2 reads SYDVKM. Trimming cost V 3 bases and J 7 bases, with 18 bases left between them. This CDR3 has 15 amino acids. CDR3: CASSFAGTFLGGYTF. For the CDR3, the DNA is TGTGCCAGCAGTTTTGCCGGGACCTTCCTAGGTGGCTACACCTTC.

The V call is TRBV4-3, the J call TRBJ1-6; no firm D call. The CDR3 loop spans 13 amino acids. Germline CDR1 and CDR2: LGHNA and YSLEER. Trimming took off 1 base at V and 4 bases at J, with 2 bases between the two ends. The CDR3 nucleotides read TGCGCCAGCAGCCAAGGGTATAATTCACCCCTCCACTTT. This codes for CASSQGYNSPLHF.

This clonotype was recorded at least ten times. The genes are TRBV7-9 and TRBJ2-4, with 7 bases matching TRBD1. The CDR3 has 17 amino acids. The germline gives CDR1 SEHNR, CDR2 FQNEAQ (reference sequence). The V segment lost 1 base and the J segment 0 bases; nucleotides outside the gene matches: 6. CDR3: CASSLEKGALAKNIQYF. The CDR3 DNA reads as TGTGCCAGCAGCTTAGAAAAGGGGGCTCTAGCCAAAAACATTCAGTACTTC.

This clonotype was recorded a few times. The chain recombines TRBV3-1 with TRBJ2-7; D may be TRBD2 (6 bases). CDR1 is LGHDT and CDR2 is YNNKEL in the germline V gene (reference sequence). CDR3 length: 15 amino acids. Trimming took 4 bases from V and 1 from J, leaving 14 bases between them. The CDR3 DNA is TGTGCCAGCAGCCTGGGTAAGGGACTGTCCTACGAGCAGTACTTC. This sequence encodes CASSLGKGLSYEQYF.

This clonotype was seen ten or more times. V usage is TRBV2 and J usage is TRBJ2-7; 12 bases line up with TRBD2. The CDR3 loop spans 14 amino acids. Trimming removed 7 bases from V and 5 bases from J; junction bases left unmatched: 6. The V gene's germline CDR1 is SNHLY and CDR2 FYNNEI. This CDR3 is CASTLTSGGHEQYF. In DNA form, the CDR3 reads TGTGCCAGCACCTTGACTAGCGGGGGACACGAGCAGTACTTC.

There are a few counts of this clonotype. The chain couples TRBV3-1 to TRBJ1-2; perhaps TRBD1 as D (6 bases). CDR1 and CDR2 from the germline V gene are LGHDT and YNNKEL (reference sequence). The CDR3 totals 15 residues. V was cut by 5 bases and J by 6 bases, with 19 bases left in between. DNA of the CDR3: TGTGCCAGCAGCAGGTTTACGGGGACACGGGATGGCTACACCTTC. It codes for CASSRFTGTRDGYTF.